This T cell receptor (beta chain) was captured by sequencing in a study of blood T cells in healthy people across ages. Study-level results: A roughly linear fall in TCR beta diversity per million T cells was seen with increasing age.

Drawn from each donor were ten milliliters of peripheral blood. As for this clonotype: Its antigen is undetermined.

Combining a sample-barcoded 5' primer with a J-beta primer mix, a second PCR ran for roughly 7 to 11 cycles. Paired-end reads containing CDR3 totaled no fewer than 2.5 million for each sample. TCRdb re-called the 5' RACE reads with MiXCR, one entry per CDR3 protein. Of about 800,000 distinct CDR3 sequences listed, 58% are singletons. This CDR3 has 13 amino acids. Trimming cost V 6 bases and J 10 bases, with 15 bases left between them. The germline V gene encodes CDR1 WNHNN and CDR2 SYGVQD (reference sequence). This TCR derives from a man aged 30-40 years in good health. Sequencing was carried out using blood. The chain couples TRBV10-1 to TRBJ1-4; D is unclear. The CDR3 spells CASSLGTSGKLFF. CDR3 bases: TGCGCCAGCAGCTTAGGAACCTCTGGAAAACTGTTTTTT.